This T cell receptor beta chain was retrieved from a study of cytomegalovirus exposure and HLA in healthy donors. Points from the study as a whole: V- and J-gene trimming of TCR beta was linked (in a later analysis) to a missense DCLRE1C variant.

Comment on this clone: Its antigen remains unidentified.

Use of 60 Vbeta and 13 Jbeta primers characterized the PCR. Generated by immunoSEQ multiplex PCR, the TCRdb table keeps only in-frame clones and is missing some. The sample includes 200,000 to 250,000 clones, just over 75% seen only once; the top ten take roughly 0.62%. Germline CDR1 is SNHLY and CDR2 is FYNNEI. V lost 7 bases and J lost 3, with 16 bases in between. The length of the CDR3 is 14 residues. The origin of this receptor is a man aged 18-30 years in good health and CMV-seronegative. The sample consisted of PBMCs. V usage is TRBV2 and J usage is TRBJ2-7, with unresolved D. The CDR3 loop reads CASTYTIGLYEQYF. The CDR3 DNA follows: TGTGCCAGCACCTACACTATTGGCCTCTACGAGCAGTACTTC.